These 30 T cell receptor beta chains were all obtained from the same sample, sequenced in a study of shared clonotypes between healthy human individuals. The table came from immunoSEQ multiplex PCR; TCRdb's copy has only in-frame clones and leaves some out. The sample consists of over 2 million clones, 90% to 95% of them appearing once. The sequencing sample was made of naive CD4+ T cells sorted from blood. Subset meaning: CD45RA+ positively selected. Source of these receptors: a man between 18 and 29 years old in good health.

V and J are TRBV5-1 and TRBJ1-4; no definite D call. The ends were cut back, 0 bases at V and 4 bases at J, with 7 bases in the middle. Germline loops: CDR1 SGHRS, CDR2 YFSETQ. CDR3 length: 14 amino acids. CDR3 nucleotides: TGCGCCAGCAGCTTGGGGCGGATTAATGAAAAACTGTTTTTT. This encodes CASSLGRINEKLFF.

A remark on this clone: The sample holds other DNA sequences that translate to the same CDR3. V and J are TRBV6-5 and TRBJ2-2, with 13 bases identical to TRBD2. The trim removed 5 bases at V and 6 bases at J, leaving 3 bases unmatched. The germline V gene encodes CDR1 MNHEY and CDR2 SVGAGI. CDR3 size: 15 residues. This CDR3 reads CASSRGTSGAGELFF. The CDR3 coding sequence is TGTGCCAGCAGTAGAGGGACTAGCGGGGCCGGGGAGCTGTTTTTT.

The chain has TRBV7-9 and TRBJ1-2, with D hard to call. This CDR3 spans 12 amino acids. Trimming took off 5 bases at V and 6 bases at J, with 10 bases between the two ends. Germline V lookup: CDR1 SEHNR, CDR2 FQNEAQ (reference sequence). CDR3 residues: CASSPGVDGYTF. CDR3 nucleotide sequence: TGTGCCAGCAGCCCCGGGGTTGATGGCTACACCTTC.

This clone was recorded only once. The V and J genes are TRBV28 and TRBJ1-4, with TRBD1 identical over 7 bases. The CDR3 consists of 15 residues. V trimming: 4 bases; J trimming: 11 bases; junction bases outside the gene matches: 13. The germline V gene encodes CDR1 MDHEN and CDR2 SYDVKM. The CDR3 here is CASSSPGTDGQKLFF. The CDR3 nucleotides read TGTGCCAGCAGTTCCCCCGGGACAGACGGGCAGAAACTGTTTTTT.

Notes on this clone: This may arise from a read error, as a much more abundant clone is one base away. The chain uses TRBV5-1 and TRBJ2-7, with D uncertain. Trimming removed 0 bases at V and 3 bases at J, with 4 bases between. Germline CDR1 is SGHRS and CDR2 is YFSETQ. CDR3 size: 12 residues. The CDR3 DNA is TGCGCCAGCAGCTTGGAAGACTACGAGCAGTACTTC. The encoded protein is CASSLEDYEQYF.

CDR3 nucleotides: TGCGCCAGCAGCCGAACGAGTTCGCGTGAGCAGTTCTTC. Translated, it gives CASSRTSSREQFF. The rearrangement links TRBV10-1 to TRBJ2-1; D unresolved. Trimming took 6 bases from V and 9 from J, leaving 15 bases between them. Germline V lookup: CDR1 WNHNN, CDR2 SYGVQD (reference sequence). This CDR3 has 13 amino acids.

The V gene is TRBV5-8, the J gene TRBJ2-3; 7 bases match TRBD1. CDR1 SGHTS and CDR2 YDEGEE come from the germline V gene. J lost 1 base, V lost 3 bases, and 5 bases had no gene match. CDR3 size: 15 residues. Here the CDR3 reads CASSYRQGRTDTQYF. CDR3 bases: TGTGCCAGCAGCTACCGACAGGGACGCACAGATACGCAGTATTTT.

The chain has TRBV30 and TRBJ2-5; TRBD1 might be the D (5 bases). Trimming took 5 bases from V and 2 from J, leaving 12 bases between them. The CDR3 is made up of 13 amino acids. The germline gives CDR1 GTSNPN, CDR2 SVGIG (reference sequence). The DNA for the CDR3 is TGTGCCTGGGTGACAGACAATCAAGAGACCCAGTACTTC. Its translation is CAWVTDNQETQYF.

The J gene is TRBJ1-6, the V gene TRBV14, with D perhaps matching TRBD1 (5 bases). V gave up 5 bases and J gave up 4 bases, with 9 bases separating them. The CDR3 is 14 amino acids. Per the germline V gene, CDR1 is SGHDN and CDR2 is FVKESK. The CDR3 region has the DNA TGTGCCAGCAGCAAGGGGCCTTATAATTCACCCCTCCACTTT. Translation: CASSKGPYNSPLHF. Full variable domain (missing parts from reference TRBV14 and TRBJ1-6): EAGVTQFPSHSVIEKGQTVTLRCDPISGHDNLYWYRRVMGKEIKFLLHFVKESKQDESGMPNNRFLAERTGGTYSTLKVQPAELEDSGVYFCASSKGPYNSPLHFGNGTRLTVT.

This chain links TRBV5-1 with TRBJ2-1; 9 bases align to TRBD2. The junction had 8 bases not matched to a gene; V was cut back by 4 bases and J by 0 bases. The CDR3 length is 17 residues. Germline V gene lookup returns CDR1 SGHRS and CDR2 YFSETQ. The CDR3 reads CASSLLSGGISYNEQFF. In DNA form, the CDR3 reads TGCGCCAGCAGCCTTCTTAGCGGGGGAATCTCCTACAATGAGCAGTTCTTC.

The V gene is TRBV30, the J gene TRBJ2-3; TRBD2 matches 9 bases. V lost 2 bases and J lost 2; bases outside the gene matches: 8. CDR1 is GTSNPN and CDR2 is SVGIG in the germline V gene (reference sequence). The CDR3 has 16 residues. Written as DNA, the CDR3 is TGTGCCTGGAGTTTAGCGGGAGAAGGTTTCACAGATACGCAGTATTTT. The encoded protein is CAWSLAGEGFTDTQYF.

The chain uses TRBV6-5 and TRBJ1-2; D unclear. CDR3 length: 12 residues. Germline assignment: CDR1 MNHEY and CDR2 SVGAGI. V was shortened by 6 bases and J by 2 bases, with 7 bases between the two germline ends. The chain's CDR3 is CASRTRNYGYTF. The CDR3 DNA is TGTGCCAGCAGAACACGGAACTATGGCTACACCTTC.

The chain couples TRBV30 to TRBJ1-2; TRBD1 aligns across 7 bases. This CDR3 is 13 amino acids long. V gave up 3 bases and J gave up 4 bases; unmatched junction bases: 5. Germline loops: CDR1 GTSNPN, CDR2 SVGIG (reference sequence). The DNA for the CDR3 is TGTGCCTGGAGGGTCAAGGGGGCCTATGGCTACACCTTC. Amino acids: CAWRVKGAYGYTF.

The V and J genes are TRBV5-7 and TRBJ1-2; D perhaps matches TRBD1 (5 bases). TRBV5-7 is known as an ORF, though its function is uncertain. The CDR3 consists of 15 residues. Trimming stripped 4 bases from V and 0 bases from J, with 13 bases between. CDR3 bases: TGTGCCAGCAGCCCCCGGTGGGGCCCTAACTATGGCTACACCTTC. This encodes CASSPRWGPNYGYTF.

This chain connects TRBV11-2 to TRBJ2-3; tentative D call: TRBD2 (6 bases). CDR1 is SGHAT and CDR2 is FQNNGV in the germline V gene. The CDR3 consists of 15 residues. Deletions cut 6 bases from V and 0 bases from J, with 13 bases between. In nucleotides, the CDR3 is TGTGCCAGCAGACCGTTTCTAGCGAGCACAGATACGCAGTATTTT. Translating gives CASRPFLASTDTQYF.

The chain links TRBV29-1 to TRBJ1-1; no definite D call. The V gene's germline CDR1 is SQVTM and CDR2 ANQGSEA. There are 12 residues in the CDR3. V lost 1 base and J lost 6, with 9 bases in between. The chain's CDR3 is CSVEAGGPEAFF. The CDR3 DNA is TGCAGCGTTGAAGCAGGTGGCCCTGAAGCTTTCTTT.

The chain is built from TRBV11-2 and TRBJ1-4, with D hard to call. The V gene's germline CDR1 is SGHAT and CDR2 FQNNGV. The germline V and J ends were trimmed by 3 bases and 3 bases, with 11 bases remaining between them. The CDR3 is 15 residues long. The CDR3 protein is CASSFVDGSNEKLFF. CDR3 in DNA: TGTGCCAGCAGCTTTGTGGACGGATCTAATGAAAAACTGTTTTTT.

This chain joins TRBV27 and TRBJ2-5; D gene ambiguous. Germline V gene sequence: CDR1 MNHEY, CDR2 SMNVEV (reference sequence). Trimming cost V 7 bases and J 4 bases, with 16 bases left between them. The CDR3 has 14 residues. CDR3 coding DNA: TGTGCCAGCACCCCTTATGGGAAAGGAGAGACCCAGTACTTC. Translating gives CASTPYGKGETQYF.

This chain joins TRBV5-4 and TRBJ2-3; 13 bases map to TRBD2. CDR1 is SGHNT and CDR2 is YYREEE in the germline V gene (reference sequence). With 4 bases clipped from V and 6 bases from J, the junction kept 8 bases outside the gene matches. CDR3 length equals 16 residues. DNA of the CDR3: TGTGCCAGCAGCCCTGGACTAGCGGGAGTCGGGGATACGCAGTATTTT. The encoded protein is CASSPGLAGVGDTQYF.

This clone was recorded once. The chain uses TRBV11-2 and TRBJ2-2, with 7 nucleotides matching TRBD1. The CDR3 length is 15 residues. V was clipped by 6 bases and J by 0 bases; unmatched bases: 4. The germline CDR1 and CDR2 sequences are SGHAT and FQNNGV. CDR3 DNA: TGTGCCAGCAGTTTGACAGGGTCGAACACCGGGGAGCTGTTTTTT. Translated, it gives CASSLTGSNTGELFF.

The gene calls are TRBV6-1 and TRBJ2-5, with a possible D match to TRBD1 (5 bases). V gave up 0 bases and J gave up 1 base, with 6 bases separating them. This CDR3 comprises 14 residues. Germline V CDR1 and CDR2: MNHNS, SASEGT. The CDR3 region is CASSEARGQETQYF. The CDR3 DNA is TGTGCCAGCAGTGAAGCAAGGGGCCAAGAGACCCAGTACTTC.

The J gene is TRBJ1-1, the V gene TRBV6-1; no clear D. V dropped 2 bases and J dropped 10 bases, with 8 bases sitting between them. Germline V gene lookup returns CDR1 MNHNS and CDR2 SASEGT. The CDR3 is 11 amino acids. CDR3 sequence (DNA): TGTGCCAGCAGTGAACGGGGTTCAGCTTTCTTT. It codes for CASSERGSAFF.

This chain joins TRBV28 and TRBJ1-4, with TRBD1 as a possible D gene (6 bases). The ends were cut back, 8 bases at V and 5 bases at J, with 18 bases in the middle. Germline V lookup: CDR1 MDHEN, CDR2 SYDVKM. The CDR3 runs 15 residues. The CDR3 DNA is TGTGCCAGCGGGTTTTACGGGACAAAAAATGAAAAACTGTTTTTT. Amino acids: CASGFYGTKNEKLFF.

V is TRBV9 and J is TRBJ2-5; D is ambiguous. V gave up 4 bases and J gave up 0 bases, with 10 bases separating them. The CDR3 totals 14 residues. Germline CDR1 reads SGDLS; CDR2 reads YYNGEE. CDR3 sequence reads: CASSNGRNQETQYF. CDR3 DNA: TGTGCCAGCAGCAACGGTAGGAACCAAGAGACCCAGTACTTC.

The table lists this clone with a count of one. This chain joins TRBV5-6 and TRBJ1-6; D remains unclear. CDR1 and CDR2 (germline): SGHDT, YYEEEE. The V and J ends lost 0 bases and 14 bases respectively, with 12 bases between them. This CDR3 is built from 13 residues. The CDR3 DNA follows: TGTGCCAGCAGCTTGGGAATCGCACGGGCCCTCCACTTT. Translation: CASSLGIARALHF.

The rearrangement joins TRBV7-3 to TRBJ2-5; D gene uncertain. This CDR3 contains 13 residues. V was shortened by 5 bases and J by 0 bases, with 7 bases between the two germline ends. Germline values: CDR1 SGHTA, CDR2 FQGTGA. CDR3 in amino acids: CASSPRNQETQYF. The CDR3 nucleotides are TGTGCCAGCAGCCCTCGGAACCAAGAGACCCAGTACTTC.

V is TRBV18 and J is TRBJ2-7; D is possibly TRBD1 or TRBD2 (5 bases each). The CDR3 is 14 amino acids. Germline CDR1 and CDR2: KGHSH and LQKENI. Between the trimmed V and J ends, which lost 6 bases and 6 bases, there was a span of 18 bases. The CDR3 coding sequence is TGTGCCAGCTCTCCGAGGGGTCAGGTCCTCGAGCAGTACTTC. Protein: CASSPRGQVLEQYF.

V usage is TRBV6-6 and J usage is TRBJ1-2, with 12 bases fitting TRBD1. Trimming at V came to 2 bases and at J to 8 bases, leaving 6 bases not matched to a gene. The CDR3 extends over 15 amino acids. Germline V CDR1 and CDR2: MNHNY, SVGAGI (reference sequence). CDR3 DNA sequence: TGTGCCAGCAGTTACCCGGGACAGGGGGCTCTAGGCTACACCTTC. Its protein is CASSYPGQGALGYTF.

The V gene is TRBV5-1, the J gene TRBJ1-2; possibly TRBD1 for D (6 bases). Germline V lookup: CDR1 SGHRS, CDR2 YFSETQ. Deletions cut 1 base from V and 4 bases from J, with 11 bases between. The CDR3 totals 14 residues. The CDR3 coding sequence is TGCGCCAGCAGCTTGTCGACAGGATCCTATGGCTACACCTTC. Amino acids: CASSLSTGSYGYTF.

The chain combines TRBV7-9 with TRBJ2-1; 7 bases fit TRBD2. Trimming cost V 5 bases and J 6 bases; bases outside gene matches: 13. The CDR3 spans 16 residues. Germline V CDR1 and CDR2: SEHNR, FQNEAQ (reference sequence). The chain's CDR3 is CASSPRLASQRNEQFF. The CDR3 DNA reads TGTGCCAGCAGCCCCCGACTAGCTTCTCAGCGCAATGAGCAGTTCTTC.